The 10 T cell receptor beta chains below all came from one sample that was sequenced in a study of shared clonotypes between healthy human individuals. The repertoire was sequenced with immunoSEQ multiplex PCR; TCRdb's copy has only in-frame clones and lacks some. The profile covers some 1,600,000 clones, with nearly 99% appearing a single time and around 0.45% taken by the ten largest. Material for sequencing was naive CD4+ T cells sorted from blood. Subset specified: CD45RA+ positively selected. These receptors were collected from a young man in good health.

This chain connects TRBV27 to TRBJ2-3; 7 bases fit TRBD2. V dropped 6 bases and J dropped 3; count of bases not matched to a gene: 9. Germline CDR1 and CDR2: MNHEY and SMNVEV (reference sequence). CDR3 length: 15 residues. Here the CDR3 DNA reads TGTGCCAGCAGATCCGGGGGGTTTATGACAGATACGCAGTATTTT. Its protein is CASRSGGFMTDTQYF.

The chain employs TRBV7-9 and TRBJ2-1; weak D call: TRBD2 (5 bases). The CDR3 runs 15 residues. From germline, CDR1 is SEHNR and CDR2 FQNEAQ (reference sequence). V gave up 6 bases and J gave up 7 bases, with 19 bases separating them. CDR3 loop: CASSEGRTSGNEQFF. CDR3 nucleotides: TGTGCCAGCAGTGAAGGGCGGACGTCGGGGAATGAGCAGTTCTTC.

This rearrangement joins TRBV6-1 to TRBJ2-7; D might be TRBD1 (6 bases). The CDR3 is made up of 16 amino acids. Trimming took off 4 bases at V and 5 bases at J, with 21 bases between the two ends. CDR1 and CDR2 (germline): MNHNS, SASEGT. The CDR3 region is CASSGRKQGSPHEQYF. The DNA of the CDR3 is TGTGCCAGCAGTGGCCGAAAACAGGGTTCGCCCCACGAGCAGTACTTC.

This chain links TRBV30 with TRBJ1-5, with 10 bases that match TRBD1. V gave up 3 bases and J gave up 4 bases; unmatched junction bases: 9. The CDR3 covers 16 residues. Germline CDR1 GTSNPN, CDR2 SVGIG (reference sequence). The CDR3 spells CAWREDRGRGNQPQHF. CDR3 coding DNA: TGTGCCTGGAGAGAAGACAGGGGGCGTGGGAATCAGCCCCAGCATTTT.

The chain uses TRBV5-1 and TRBJ1-2; TRBD1 matches 11 bases. With 4 bases clipped from V and 8 bases from J, the junction kept 4 bases outside the gene matches. The CDR3 has 13 residues. The germline CDR1 and CDR2 sequences are SGHRS and YFSETQ. The CDR3 DNA is TGCGCCAGCAGCCAAGGGACAGGGGGAGGCTACACCTTC. It encodes CASSQGTGGGYTF.

The rearrangement links TRBV5-1 to TRBJ2-7; TRBD1 aligns across 12 bases. With V trimmed by 5 bases and J by 11 bases, 11 bases remained unmatched. The CDR3 runs 14 residues. Germline V gives CDR1 SGHRS, CDR2 YFSETQ. The CDR3: CASSSTGTGGLEYF. The DNA of the CDR3 is TGCGCCAGCAGTTCGACCGGGACAGGGGGCTTGGAGTACTTC.

The chain employs TRBV28 and TRBJ2-7; D remains ambiguous. Trimming stripped 10 bases from V and 0 bases from J, with 19 bases between. Germline assignment: CDR1 MDHEN and CDR2 SYDVKM. The CDR3 length is 15 residues. The CDR3 sequence is CATKMPRQSSYEQYF. The CDR3 DNA reads as TGTGCCACCAAAATGCCCCGCCAGTCCTCCTACGAGCAGTACTTC.

The chain links TRBV27 to TRBJ2-6; D gene ambiguous. V shed 3 bases and J shed 3 bases, with 9 bases lying between them. The germline gives CDR1 MNHEY, CDR2 SMNVEV (reference sequence). There are 15 residues in the CDR3. Here the CDR3 DNA reads TGTGCCAGCAGTTTTGGGTTTGGTGGGGCCAACGTCCTGACTTTC. Its translation: CASSFGFGGANVLTF.

The chain is built from TRBV14 and TRBJ2-2; 7 nucleotides align to TRBD1. This CDR3 is built from 13 residues. J was trimmed by 7 bases and V by 4 bases; bases with no gene match: 3. Germline lookup yields CDR1 SGHDN and CDR2 FVKESK. The CDR3, as DNA: TGTGCCAGCAGCCGACAGGGTAGCGGGGAGCTGTTTTTT. Its protein product is CASSRQGSGELFF.

The J gene is TRBJ2-7, the V gene TRBV5-1; D could derive from TRBD1 or TRBD2 (6 bases each). The ends were cut back, 3 bases at V and 4 bases at J, with 20 bases in the middle. CDR1 SGHRS and CDR2 YFSETQ come from the germline V gene. This CDR3 is 16 amino acids long. DNA for the CDR3: TGCGCCAGCAGCTCTGGATTTGGAGGGGGTGCTTACGAGCAGTACTTC. It encodes CASSSGFGGGAYEQYF.